The rows below give T cell receptor beta chains drawn from one sample of a study of shared clonotypes between healthy human individuals. Clones were sequenced by immunoSEQ multiplex PCR, and TCRdb holds only the in-frame ones, with some missing. The table records about 2 million clones, roughly 94% of them present only once. Sequenced: naive CD8+ T cells sorted from blood. These receptors originate from a man aged 18 to 30 in good health. Each CDR3 is given with its conserved first and last residue. D genes are given only for firm matches. Size values are once, few and many counts, or a class for expanded clones, and some rows have none.

cdr3_nt: TGTGCCAGTACCTCCGGACAGGGCCGACTCACTGAAGCTTTCTTT
cdr3_aa: CASTSGQGRLTEAFF
v_call: TRBV19
d_call: TRBD1
clone_size: NA
j_call: TRBJ1-1

cdr3_nt: TGCGCCAGCAGCCAAAGACAGGACTATCAGCCCCAGCATTTT
cdr3_aa: CASSQRQDYQPQHF
v_call: TRBV4-1
d_call: NA
clone_size: NA
j_call: TRBJ1-5

cdr3_nt: TGTGCCAGCAGTTTGGTGACGGGGGCAGATCAGCCCCAGCATTTT
cdr3_aa: CASSLVTGADQPQHF
v_call: TRBV28
d_call: NA
clone_size: NA
j_call: TRBJ1-5

cdr3_nt: TGCGCCAGCAGCCAAGATCCCACAGGCCGATACGAGCAGTACTTC
cdr3_aa: CASSQDPTGRYEQYF
v_call: TRBV4-1
d_call: NA
clone_size: NA
j_call: TRBJ2-7

cdr3_nt: TGTGCCAGCAGCTTAAGCGAAGCGGGGAACACTGAAGCTTTCTTT
cdr3_aa: CASSLSEAGNTEAFF
v_call: TRBV11-1
d_call: NA
clone_size: NA
j_call: TRBJ1-1

cdr3_nt: TGCGCCAGCAGCTTGTCTACGGGGGAGCAGTACTTC
cdr3_aa: CASSLSTGEQYF
v_call: TRBV5-1
d_call: NA
clone_size: NA
j_call: TRBJ2-7

cdr3_nt: TGTGCCAGCAGCGAGAAAGGGTACCAAGAGACCCAGTACTTC
cdr3_aa: CASSEKGYQETQYF
v_call: TRBV9
d_call: NA
clone_size: NA
j_call: TRBJ2-5

cdr3_nt: TGTGCCAGCAGCTTAACCGACGGCTACGAGCAGTACTTC
cdr3_aa: CASSLTDGYEQYF
v_call: TRBV7-9
d_call: NA
clone_size: NA
j_call: TRBJ2-7

cdr3_nt: TGTGCCAGCAGTTTATTGGGGGGGGACGAGCAGTACTTC
cdr3_aa: CASSLLGGDEQYF
v_call: TRBV27
d_call: TRBD2
clone_size: NA
j_call: TRBJ2-7

cdr3_nt: TGTGCCTGGAGTGGGACTGAAGCTTTCTTT
cdr3_aa: CAWSGTEAFF
v_call: TRBV30
d_call: NA
clone_size: once
j_call: TRBJ1-1

cdr3_nt: TGCAGCGTTGAGGGGGGAGGAAGCTATGGCTACACCTTC
cdr3_aa: CSVEGGGSYGYTF
v_call: TRBV29-1
d_call: NA
clone_size: NA
j_call: TRBJ1-2

cdr3_nt: TGCGCCAGCAGCTTGCCGTTTGCGGGGCCTCGGGAGACCCAGTACTTC
cdr3_aa: CASSLPFAGPRETQYF
v_call: TRBV5-1
d_call: NA
clone_size: NA
j_call: TRBJ2-5

cdr3_nt: TGTGCCAGCAGGAGTGGCGTCACCCTCCACTTT
cdr3_aa: CASRSGVTLHF
v_call: TRBV6-5
d_call: NA
clone_size: once
j_call: TRBJ1-6

cdr3_nt: TGTGCCAGTAACGAACCGGGACTAGCGGTTTCGCAGTATTTT
cdr3_aa: CASNEPGLAVSQYF
v_call: TRBV7-9
d_call: TRBD2
clone_size: NA
j_call: TRBJ2-3

cdr3_nt: TGTGCCAGCACCAAGGGAAAAAGAATCTCCTACGAGCAGTACTTC
cdr3_aa: CASTKGKRISYEQYF
v_call: TRBV21-1
d_call: NA
clone_size: NA
j_call: TRBJ2-7

cdr3_nt: TGCGCCAGCAGCCTACGGGCCGAAGGGACCCAGTACTTC
cdr3_aa: CASSLRAEGTQYF
v_call: TRBV4-1
d_call: NA
clone_size: NA
j_call: TRBJ2-5

cdr3_nt: TGTGCCAGCAGTCCGCAGGGGGCCATGGGCTCGGCTAATGAAAAACTGTTTTTT
cdr3_aa: CASSPQGAMGSANEKLFF
v_call: TRBV2
d_call: TRBD1
clone_size: once
j_call: TRBJ1-4

cdr3_nt: TGTGCCAGCACCCTCCTAGGAGCCCCAGATACGCAGTATTTT
cdr3_aa: CASTLLGAPDTQYF
v_call: TRBV27
d_call: NA
clone_size: NA
j_call: TRBJ2-3

cdr3_nt: TGCGCCAGCAGCCAAACTAGCGGGACTACCTACGAGCAGTACTTC
cdr3_aa: CASSQTSGTTYEQYF
v_call: TRBV4-1
d_call: TRBD2
clone_size: NA
j_call: TRBJ2-7

cdr3_nt: TGTGCCAGCAGCTCGGACGCCCCTCACTATGGCTACACCTTC
cdr3_aa: CASSSDAPHYGYTF
v_call: TRBV7-9
d_call: NA
clone_size: NA
j_call: TRBJ1-2

cdr3_nt: TGCAGCGCCATACTCGTAACAGGGACGAACACTGAAGCTTTCTTT
cdr3_aa: CSAILVTGTNTEAFF
v_call: TRBV29-1
d_call: NA
clone_size: NA
j_call: TRBJ1-1

cdr3_nt: TGTGCCAGTAGTATTCTCGCAGCGGGGGGATACAATGAGCAGTTCTTC
cdr3_aa: CASSILAAGGYNEQFF
v_call: TRBV19
d_call: TRBD2
clone_size: NA
j_call: TRBJ2-1

cdr3_nt: TGTGCCAGCTGCCAAGATGATCAGCCCCAGCATTTT
cdr3_aa: CASCQDDQPQHF
v_call: TRBV7-9
d_call: NA
clone_size: NA
j_call: TRBJ1-5

cdr3_nt: TGTGCCAGCAGCAAAGCGGGGACAGGGGGGGACACTGAAGCTTTCTTT
cdr3_aa: CASSKAGTGGDTEAFF
v_call: TRBV21-1
d_call: NA
clone_size: NA
j_call: TRBJ1-1